The T cell receptor (beta chain) under discussion was sequenced for a study of shared clonotypes between healthy human individuals. Study-level information: Per donor, CD8 memory used one plate, CD8 naive used two, CD4 memory used three and CD4 naive used three.

Germline V lookup: CDR1 SGHDN, CDR2 FVKESK. The CDR3 totals 13 residues. Trimming shortened V by 5 bases and J by 1 base, and 9 bases separated the two germline ends. Sorted-subset replicate PCR reactions contained approximately 190 ng DNA, corresponding to tens of thousands of T cell genomes. Generated by immunoSEQ multiplex PCR, the TCRdb table keeps only in-frame clones and is missing some. The sample carries some 980,000 clones, approximately 80% recorded once. Study-wide findings and caveats: Clonotypes shared by all four sorted-subset donors had higher generation probabilities than non-shared clonotypes. Rarefaction demonstrated incomplete sorted-subset sequencing despite large depth.

For this clone: The antigen remains undetermined.

The TCR comes from a man aged 18 to 30 in good health. V and J are TRBV14 and TRBJ2-7; D is undetermined. Sequencing input: memory CD4+ T cells sorted from blood. As to subset: CD45RA-negative fraction. The CDR3 DNA reads as TGTGCCAGCAGCTACACCTTATCCTACGAGCAGTACTTC. This sequence encodes CASSYTLSYEQYF.